The rows below give T cell receptor beta chains drawn from one sample of a study of blood T cell repertoires in COVID-19. Sequenced by immunoSEQ multiplex PCR; TCRdb stores in-frame clones only, minus some. The sample carries roughly 160,000 clones, around 81% recorded once. Sequences were obtained from peripheral blood. These TCRs come from a woman aged 80 or over with COVID-19, enrolled during active disease. Each CDR3 is given with its conserved first and last residue. Each record gives: CDR3 length, D gene, V gene, clone size, J gene, CDR3 protein, CDR3 DNA. The D gene is left open where the match is weak. Rows may omit the clone size; those that give it use once, few, many or a size class.

length: 12; D: TRBD2; V: TRBV29-1; size: -; J: TRBJ2-5; CDR3: CSVVGLEETQYF; DNA: TGCAGCGTTGTGGGACTAGAAGAGACCCAGTACTTC
length: 13; D: -; V: TRBV19; size: -; J: TRBJ1-1; CDR3: CASTQPMGSLSFF; DNA: TGTGCCAGTACCCAACCAATGGGCTCTTTATCTTTCTTT
length: 15; D: TRBD1; V: TRBV4-1; size: -; J: TRBJ2-7; CDR3: CASSYSGQVQSEQYF; DNA: TGCGCCAGCAGCTACTCCGGACAGGTTCAAAGCGAGCAGTACTTC
length: 17; D: TRBD2; V: TRBV9; size: -; J: TRBJ2-2; CDR3: CASSVGLAGGPIGELFF; DNA: TGTGCCAGCAGCGTAGGACTAGCGGGAGGGCCGATCGGGGAGCTGTTTTTT
length: 16; D: -; V: TRBV5-1; size: once; J: TRBJ1-2; CDR3: CASSLTGRKAADGYTF; DNA: TGCGCCAGCAGCTTGACAGGAAGGAAGGCGGCGGATGGCTACACCTTC
length: 11; D: -; V: TRBV2; size: -; J: TRBJ1-2; CDR3: CAAGEYYGYTF; DNA: TGTGCCGCTGGGGAGTACTATGGCTACACCTTC
length: 16; D: TRBD1; V: TRBV19; size: -; J: TRBJ1-5; CDR3: CASSIVTGQGKQPQHF; DNA: TGTGCCAGTAGTATAGTCACGGGACAGGGGAAACAGCCCCAGCATTTT
length: 17; D: TRBD2; V: TRBV5-6; size: -; J: TRBJ2-2; CDR3: CASSFWTSGRNTGELFF; DNA: TGTGCCAGCAGCTTTTGGACTAGCGGGAGGAACACCGGGGAGCTGTTTTTT
length: 14; D: -; V: TRBV3-1/TRBV3-2; size: once; J: TRBJ1-4; CDR3: CASSQKGKNEKLFF; DNA: TGTGCCAGCAGCCAAAAGGGGAAGAATGAAAAACTGTTTTTT
length: 17; D: TRBD1; V: TRBV7-2; size: -; J: TRBJ1-4; CDR3: CASSSRTGRLTNEKLFF; DNA: TGTGCCAGCAGCTCGCGGACAGGGCGGTTAACTAATGAAAAACTGTTTTTT
length: 14; D: TRBD1; V: TRBV28; size: once; J: TRBJ1-2; CDR3: CASSRDREVYGYTF; DNA: TGTGCCAGCAGTAGGGACAGGGAGGTCTATGGCTACACCTTC
length: 17; D: TRBD2; V: TRBV5-1; size: -; J: TRBJ2-1; CDR3: CASSLGPGGDHYNEQFF; DNA: TGCGCCAGCAGCTTGGGCCCTGGGGGGGACCACTACAATGAGCAGTTCTTC
length: 16; D: TRBD2; V: TRBV4-2; size: -; J: TRBJ2-3; CDR3: CASSQEVAGHTDTQYF; DNA: TGTGCCAGCAGCCAAGAAGTAGCGGGCCACACAGATACGCAGTATTTT
length: 15; D: -; V: TRBV11-2; size: once; J: TRBJ1-4; CDR3: CASSLVAGLGEKLFF; DNA: TGTGCCAGCAGCTTAGTCGCGGGACTAGGTGAAAAACTGTTTTTT
length: 15; D: TRBD2; V: TRBV10-3; size: -; J: TRBJ2-1; CDR3: CAISEWSGRGDEQFF; DNA: TGTGCCATCAGTGAGTGGAGCGGGAGAGGGGATGAGCAGTTCTTC
length: 13; D: TRBD1; V: TRBV2; size: -; J: TRBJ2-7; CDR3: CASSVGTVGEQYF; DNA: TGTGCCAGCAGTGTGGGGACAGTGGGGGAGCAGTACTTC
length: 15; D: -; V: TRBV12-5; size: -; J: TRBJ1-5; CDR3: CASGLVGGSNQPQHF; DNA: TGTGCTAGTGGTTTGGTTGGGGGGAGCAATCAGCCCCAGCATTTT